This is a list of T cell receptor beta chains from one sample in a study of blood T cell repertoires in COVID-19. Produced via immunoSEQ multiplex PCR; TCRdb's table is partial and in-frame only. The repertoire holds 250,000 to 300,000 clones, under 90% seen once, with roughly 3% in the top ten. The sequenced sample was peripheral blood. Receptors originate from a woman between 18 and 29 years old with acute or convalescent COVID-19. Both conserved end residues are part of each CDR3. The D gene is left open where the match is weak. Size is omitted from some rows. Given values are once, few, many or a class for expanded clones.

J,V,size,D,DNA,CDR3
TRBJ2-1,TRBV7-3,few,TRBD2,TGTGCCAGCAGCTTATGGGGCGGGACTAGCGGGTACAATGAGCAGTTCTTC,CASSLWGGTSGYNEQFF
TRBJ2-7,TRBV6-5,NA,TRBD2,TGTGCCAGCAGCCCGAGCGGGAGCTCCTACGAGCAGTACTTC,CASSPSGSSYEQYF
TRBJ2-1,TRBV29-1,NA,NA,TGCAGCGTTGTCACAACGGGTTACAATGAGCAGTTCTTC,CSVVTTGYNEQFF
TRBJ2-3,TRBV4-1,NA,TRBD1,TGCGCCAGCAGCCAGGACGGGACAGGGAGCACAGATACGCAGTATTTT,CASSQDGTGSTDTQYF
TRBJ2-3,TRBV29-1,NA,TRBD2,TGCAGCGTTGGAGCGGGAGGCCTCACAGATACGCAGTATTTT,CSVGAGGLTDTQYF
TRBJ2-2,TRBV9,NA,NA,TGTGCCAGCAGCCCGAGCGGGTTCACCGGGGAGCTGTTTTTT,CASSPSGFTGELFF
TRBJ2-4,TRBV3-1/TRBV3-2,NA,NA,TGTGCCAGCAGCCAAGTCTTGACAGACCTAGCCAAAAACATTCAGTACTTC,CASSQVLTDLAKNIQYF
TRBJ1-2,TRBV5-6,NA,TRBD1,TGTGCCAGCAGCTTAGGACAGGGGCATGGCTATGGCTACACCTTC,CASSLGQGHGYGYTF
TRBJ2-7,TRBV6-6,few,TRBD1,TGTGCCAGCAAGAGGGGGCCCTACGAGCAGTACTTC,CASKRGPYEQYF
TRBJ2-3,TRBV6-4,NA,NA,TGTGCCAGCAGTCCTACCTTATCAACCACAGATACGCAGTATTTT,CASSPTLSTTDTQYF
TRBJ2-3,TRBV11-2,NA,TRBD2,TGTGCCAGCAGCCAACCGGGGCGGGAGGCAGATACGCAGTATTTT,CASSQPGREADTQYF
TRBJ1-2,TRBV19,NA,TRBD1,TGTGCCAGTAGTATACCAGGGGGTAACTATGGCTACACCTTC,CASSIPGGNYGYTF
TRBJ1-1,TRBV7-2,NA,NA,TGTGCCAGCATCAAGATCGGGAGAAACCTTAGGGCTTTCTTT,CASIKIGRNLRAFF
TRBJ1-1,TRBV25-1,NA,NA,TGTGCCAGCAGTGATCCCATGAACACTGAAGCTTTCTTT,CASSDPMNTEAFF
TRBJ2-1,TRBV5-4,few,NA,TGTGCCAGCAACGGACAGGGGGCGGCTAGCGGGAGGGCCGGGCGGAATGAGCAGTTCTTC,CASNGQGAASGRAGRNEQFF
TRBJ2-1,TRBV7-9,NA,NA,TGTGCCGAAACTGGGGGGTTTTACAATGAGCAGTTCTTC,CAETGGFYNEQFF
TRBJ1-4,TRBV5-6,NA,TRBD1,TGTGCCAGCAGCTCGGGACAGGGGGCGCGTGAAAAACTGTTTTTT,CASSSGQGAREKLFF
TRBJ2-1,TRBV28,NA,NA,TGTGCCAGCAGATTGTTAGGGGACAATGAGCAGTTCTTC,CASRLLGDNEQFF
TRBJ2-7,TRBV18,NA,TRBD1,TGTGCCAGCTCACCACCGGAGACAGGGATCTACGAGCAGTACTTC,CASSPPETGIYEQYF
TRBJ2-7,TRBV3-1/TRBV3-2,NA,TRBD1,TGTGCCAGCAGCCCCGGGACAGTGGGCTACGAGCAGTACTTC,CASSPGTVGYEQYF
TRBJ2-3,TRBV27,NA,NA,TGTGCCAGCAGCCAAGCATACACAGATACGCAGTATTTT,CASSQAYTDTQYF
TRBJ1-1,TRBV10-3,few,NA,TGTGCCATCAGTGACGGGGGGTTTGGGAACACTGAAGCTTTCTTT,CAISDGGFGNTEAFF
TRBJ2-1,TRBV3-1/TRBV3-2,NA,NA,TGTGCCAGCAGCCGGGACTTCTTAAGCTCCTACAATGAGCAGTTCTTC,CASSRDFLSSYNEQFF
TRBJ2-3,TRBV2,NA,NA,TGTGCCAGCGAGAAGGCGGAATCCTCCCCAGATACGCAGTATTTT,CASEKAESSPDTQYF
TRBJ1-1,TRBV3-1/TRBV3-2,NA,NA,TGTGCCAGCAGCCATACCCTTCCCAGGGGCGTATACACTGAAGCTTTCTTT,CASSHTLPRGVYTEAFF
TRBJ2-3,TRBV4-1,NA,NA,TGCGCCAGCAGCCAAGATGGGGAGATCACAGATACGCAGTATTTT,CASSQDGEITDTQYF
TRBJ1-2,TRBV27,NA,NA,TGTGCCAGCAGTTTCCAACCCAGGGGAGTACCCTATGGCTACACCTTC,CASSFQPRGVPYGYTF
TRBJ2-7,TRBV2,NA,NA,TGTGCCAGCAGTGAAGGTGGGCACCTCTACGAGCAGTACTTC,CASSEGGHLYEQYF
TRBJ2-1,TRBV9,few,NA,TGTGCCAGCAGCGTTTATTTCGGTGGGGCGGATGACAATGAGCAGTTCTTC,CASSVYFGGADDNEQFF
TRBJ2-3,TRBV19,NA,NA,TGTGCCAGTAGTATAGACGGCACAGATACGCAGTATTTT,CASSIDGTDTQYF
TRBJ2-7,TRBV11-1,few,NA,TGTGCCAGCAGCTTAGGGCCTGGCTCCTACGAGCAGTACTTC,CASSLGPGSYEQYF
TRBJ1-5,TRBV7-2,NA,NA,TGTGCCAGCAGCTTAGGGGGGCCGGGGGGTCAGCCCCAGCATTTT,CASSLGGPGGQPQHF
TRBJ2-4,TRBV3-1/TRBV3-2,NA,NA,TGTGCCAGCAGCCAAGATCGTACACCCCTCGTGTACTTC,CASSQDRTPLVYF
TRBJ1-2,TRBV6-5,NA,NA,TGTGCCAGCAGTTACTTAATAGGGGCCGAGTGGAGTGGCTACACCTTC,CASSYLIGAEWSGYTF
TRBJ2-1,TRBV5-1,NA,NA,TGCGCCAGCAGCCCCCGGGGTAGTGATAATGAGCAGTTCTTC,CASSPRGSDNEQFF
TRBJ2-1,TRBV7-6,NA,TRBD1,TGTGCCAGCAGCCCTAGACAGGGTGTACGGAATGAGCAGTTCTTC,CASSPRQGVRNEQFF
TRBJ2-3,TRBV30,few,TRBD2,TGTGCCTCGGGACTAGCGGTCCGATTTGGGGATACGCAGTATTTT,CASGLAVRFGDTQYF
TRBJ1-2,TRBV5-1,NA,TRBD1,TGCGCCAGCAGCTTGGGACAGGGGGCGCGGGGCTACACCTTC,CASSLGQGARGYTF
TRBJ2-7,TRBV3-1/TRBV3-2,NA,TRBD1,TGTGCCAGCAGAAGAGGGGGCGCCGAGCAGTACTTC,CASRRGGAEQYF
TRBJ2-3,TRBV6-5,NA,NA,TGTGCCAGCAGTTACGGGGGGTTGGCAGATACGCAGTATTTT,CASSYGGLADTQYF